This T cell receptor (beta chain) was identified in a study of graft-versus-host responses after intestinal transplantation. The overall study: Once they had received anti-thymocyte globulin induction, all recipients took tacrolimus and steroids for about three years. Whole-study findings and limits: Recipient-marrow GvH clones were detected, some having first appeared in ileum or blood. Circulating GvH clone levels at their peak were associated with HvG declines (early post-transplant).

Produced via immunoSEQ multiplex PCR; TCRdb's table is partial and in-frame only. Of over 100,000 clones in the sample, roughly 95% are singletons; the top ten hold under 3.5%. This clone was seen only once. The antigen is undetermined. CDR3 length: 15 residues. CDR1 is SGHVS and CDR2 is FNYEAQ in the germline V gene. Trimming at V came to 4 bases and at J to 4 bases, leaving 7 bases not matched to a gene. The chain couples TRBV7-6 to TRBJ1-5, with 7 bases aligning to TRBD1. The TCR originated in a human donor who received an intestinal transplant. The specimen was unstimulated CD8+ T cells sorted from spleen or lymph node cells, collected before intestinal transplant. CDR3 in amino acids: CASSSAPGQNQPQHF. CDR3 bases: TGTGCCAGCAGCTCGGCCCCGGGACAGAATCAGCCCCAGCATTTT.